One and the same sample provided the 8 T cell receptor beta chains below, sequenced in a study of T cell changes during pregnancy in multiple sclerosis. Some clones are missing from TCRdb's copy, which holds only in-frame ones; the method was immunoSEQ multiplex PCR. The data show fewer than 50,000 clones, with 94% seen just once and around 0.3% held by the top ten. The material was CD4+ T cells from peripheral blood mononuclear cells, obtained in the third trimester of pregnancy. The source is a female donor with multiple sclerosis, enrolled in a pregnancy study.

The chain employs TRBV7-2 and TRBJ2-3; D possibly corresponds to TRBD1 (5 bases). From germline, CDR1 is SGHTA and CDR2 FQGNSA. The CDR3 has 15 amino acids. V shed 0 bases and J shed 4 bases, with 11 bases lying between them. CDR3 nucleotide sequence: TGTGCCAGCAGCTTAGCGCCCCAGGGTGCAGATACGCAGTATTTT. Amino acids: CASSLAPQGADTQYF. Drawing the rest from reference TRBV7-2 and TRBJ2-3, the complete variable domain is GAGVSQSPSNKVTEKGKDVELRCDPISGHTALYWYRQSLGQGLEFLIYFQGNSAPDKSGLPSDRFSAERTGGSVSTLTIQRTQQEDSAVYLCASSLAPQGADTQYFGPGTRLTVL.

The chain employs TRBV28 and TRBJ2-1, with 8 bases aligning to TRBD2. The V and J ends lost 5 bases and 5 bases, in that order; junction bases with no gene match: 5. CDR1 is MDHEN and CDR2 is SYDVKM in the germline V gene. This CDR3 region has 14 residues. In nucleotides, the CDR3 is TGTGCCAGCAGTCCCGGGACTAGAAACAATGAGCAGTTCTTC. Translation: CASSPGTRNNEQFF.

The gene calls are TRBV5-1 and TRBJ1-2; D perhaps matches TRBD1 (6 bases). The CDR3 extends over 16 amino acids. Germline V CDR1 and CDR2: SGHRS, YFSETQ. V gave up 0 bases and J gave up 0 bases, with 12 bases separating them. CDR3 nucleotide sequence: TGCGCCAGCAGCTTGGCCGCACAGGGCGCTAACTATGGCTACACCTTC. Translation: CASSLAAQGANYGYTF.

The rearrangement joins TRBV19 to TRBJ2-6; D perhaps matches TRBD1 (6 bases). The ends were cut back, 10 bases at V and 1 base at J, with 20 bases in the middle. CDR1 and CDR2 from the germline V gene are LNHDA and SQIVND (reference sequence). CDR3 length equals 17 residues. The CDR3 region has the DNA TGTGCCACCTCGTGGTGGGGGCTGAGGTCTGGGGCCAACGTCCTGACTTTC. Protein: CATSWWGLRSGANVLTF.

The chain couples TRBV11-2 to TRBJ1-1; D is unresolved. Trimming stripped 1 base from V and 0 bases from J, with 15 bases between. This CDR3 is built from 17 residues. Germline CDR1 is SGHAT and CDR2 is FQNNGV. Here the CDR3 DNA reads TGTGCCAGCAGCTTAGTTAGTCTGGGCAGAATGAACACTGAAGCTTTCTTT. Translating it yields CASSLVSLGRMNTEAFF.

This rearrangement joins TRBV6-6 to TRBJ1-2, with 11 positions matching TRBD1. Germline V gives CDR1 MNHNY, CDR2 SVGAGI (reference sequence). V lost 4 bases to trimming and J lost 4 bases; unmatched junction nucleotides: 5. The length of the CDR3 is 15 residues. The CDR3 here is CASSLSGTGGYGYTF. Here the CDR3 DNA reads TGTGCCAGCAGTTTATCCGGGACAGGGGGCTATGGCTACACCTTC.

The count of this clone is one. This chain connects TRBV10-2 to TRBJ2-3; perhaps TRBD1 as D (5 bases). CDR3 length: 18 amino acids. Between the trimmed V and J ends, which lost 6 bases and 0 bases, there was a span of 22 bases. The germline V gene encodes CDR1 WSHSY and CDR2 SAAADI. The CDR3 DNA reads TGCGCCAGCAGAAGCGCCGCTACAGGTAATGCTAGCACAGATACGCAGTATTTT. This codes for CASRSAATGNASTDTQYF.

The chain uses TRBV19 and TRBJ2-3; D may be TRBD2 (5 bases). V gave up 9 bases and J gave up 0 bases, with 16 bases separating them. CDR1 and CDR2 (germline): LNHDA, SQIVND (reference sequence). The CDR3 covers 15 residues. In DNA form, the CDR3 reads TGTGCCAGCCGGTATCGGCGGGCTAGCACAGATACGCAGTATTTT. The encoded protein is CASRYRRASTDTQYF.